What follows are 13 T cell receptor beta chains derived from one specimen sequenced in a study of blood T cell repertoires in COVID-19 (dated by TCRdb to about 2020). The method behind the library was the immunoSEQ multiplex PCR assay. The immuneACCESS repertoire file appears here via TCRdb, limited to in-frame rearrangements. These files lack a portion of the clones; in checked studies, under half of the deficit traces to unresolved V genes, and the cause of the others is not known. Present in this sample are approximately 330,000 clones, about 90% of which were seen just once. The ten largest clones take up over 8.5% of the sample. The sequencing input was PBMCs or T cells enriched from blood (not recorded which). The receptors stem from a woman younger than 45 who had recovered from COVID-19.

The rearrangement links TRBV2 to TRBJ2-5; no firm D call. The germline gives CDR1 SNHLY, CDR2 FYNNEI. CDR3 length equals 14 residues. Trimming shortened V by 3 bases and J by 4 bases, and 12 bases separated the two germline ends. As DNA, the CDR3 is TGTGCCAGCAGTGATCTCGAGGTCACAGAGACCCAGTACTTC. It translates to CASSDLEVTETQYF. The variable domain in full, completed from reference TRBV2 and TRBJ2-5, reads EPEVTQTPSHQVTQMGQEVILRCVPISNHLYFYWYRQILGQKVEFLVSFYNNEISEKSEIFDDQFSVERPDGSNFTLKIRSTKLEDSAMYFCASSDLEVTETQYFGPGTRLLVL.

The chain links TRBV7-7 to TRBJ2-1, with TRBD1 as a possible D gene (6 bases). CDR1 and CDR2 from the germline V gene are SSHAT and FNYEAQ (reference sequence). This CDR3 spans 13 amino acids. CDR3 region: CASCRGPYNEQFF. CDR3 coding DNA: TGTGCTAGCTGCAGGGGCCCCTACAATGAGCAGTTCTTC.

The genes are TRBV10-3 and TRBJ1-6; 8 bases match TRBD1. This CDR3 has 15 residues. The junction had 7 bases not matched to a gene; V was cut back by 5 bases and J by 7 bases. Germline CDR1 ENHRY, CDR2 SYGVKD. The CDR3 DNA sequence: TGTGCCATCAGTCCATCGGACAGGGACAATTCACCCCTCCACTTT. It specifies CAISPSDRDNSPLHF.

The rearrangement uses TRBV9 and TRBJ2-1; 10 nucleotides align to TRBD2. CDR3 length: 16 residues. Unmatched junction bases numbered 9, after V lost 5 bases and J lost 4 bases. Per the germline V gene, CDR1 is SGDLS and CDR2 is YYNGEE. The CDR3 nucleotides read TGTGCCAGCAGAGACTTACTAGCGGGATCGTACAATGAGCAGTTCTTC. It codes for CASRDLLAGSYNEQFF.

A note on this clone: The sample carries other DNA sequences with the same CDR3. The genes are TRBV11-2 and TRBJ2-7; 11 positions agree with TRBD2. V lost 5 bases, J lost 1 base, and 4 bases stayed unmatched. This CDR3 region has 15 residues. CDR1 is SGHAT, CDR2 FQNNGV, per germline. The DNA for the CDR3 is TGTGCCAGCAGCCTGGGACTAGCGGTTTCCTACGAGCAGTACTTC. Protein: CASSLGLAVSYEQYF.

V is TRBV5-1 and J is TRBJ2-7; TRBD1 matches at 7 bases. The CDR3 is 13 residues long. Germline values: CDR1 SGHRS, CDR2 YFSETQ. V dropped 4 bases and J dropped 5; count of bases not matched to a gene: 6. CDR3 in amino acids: CASSPTGFDEQYF. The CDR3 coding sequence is TGCGCCAGCAGCCCGACAGGGTTCGACGAGCAGTACTTC.

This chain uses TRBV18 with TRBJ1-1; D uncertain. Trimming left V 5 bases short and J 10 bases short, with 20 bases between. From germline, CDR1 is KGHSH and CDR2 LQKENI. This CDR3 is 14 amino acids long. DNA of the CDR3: TGTGCCAGCTCATCGGACTCGAGCCGGGGTGCAGCTTTCTTT. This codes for CASSSDSSRGAAFF.

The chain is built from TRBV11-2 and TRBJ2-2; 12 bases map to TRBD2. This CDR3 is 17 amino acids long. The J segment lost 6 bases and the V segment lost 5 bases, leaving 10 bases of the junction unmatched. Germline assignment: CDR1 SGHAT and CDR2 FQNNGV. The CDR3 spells CASSPGRLAGDPGELFF. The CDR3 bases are TGTGCCAGCAGCCCCGGCCGACTAGCGGGAGACCCCGGGGAGCTGTTTTTT.

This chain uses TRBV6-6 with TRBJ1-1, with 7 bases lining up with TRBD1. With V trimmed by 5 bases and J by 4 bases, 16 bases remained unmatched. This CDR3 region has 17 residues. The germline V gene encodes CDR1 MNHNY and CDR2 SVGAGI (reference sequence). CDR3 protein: CASSPNFRDSVLTEAFF. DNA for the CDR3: TGTGCCAGCAGTCCCAACTTCCGGGACAGTGTACTCACTGAAGCTTTCTTT.

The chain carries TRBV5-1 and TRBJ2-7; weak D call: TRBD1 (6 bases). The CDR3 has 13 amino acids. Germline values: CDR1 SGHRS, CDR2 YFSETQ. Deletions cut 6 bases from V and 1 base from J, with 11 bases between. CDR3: CASKQGRSYEQYF. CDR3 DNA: TGCGCCAGCAAGCAGGGGCGGTCCTACGAGCAGTACTTC. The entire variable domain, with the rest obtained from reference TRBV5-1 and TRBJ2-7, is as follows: KAGVTQTPRYLIKTRGQQVTLSCSPISGHRSVSWYQQTPGQGLQFLFEYFSETQRNKGNFPGRFSGRQFSNSRSEMNVSTLELGDSALYLCASKQGRSYEQYFGPGTRLTVT.

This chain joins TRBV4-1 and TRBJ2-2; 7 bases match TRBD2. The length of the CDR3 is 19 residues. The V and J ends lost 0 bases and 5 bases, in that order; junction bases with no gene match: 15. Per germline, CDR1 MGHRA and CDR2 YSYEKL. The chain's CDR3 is CASSQDPRDWGRGTGELFF. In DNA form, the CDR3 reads TGCGCCAGCAGCCAAGACCCCCGAGATTGGGGGAGGGGAACCGGGGAGCTGTTTTTT.

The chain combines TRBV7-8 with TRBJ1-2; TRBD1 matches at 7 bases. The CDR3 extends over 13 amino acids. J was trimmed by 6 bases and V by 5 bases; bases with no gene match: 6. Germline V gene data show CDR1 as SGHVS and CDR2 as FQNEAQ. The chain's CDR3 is CASSPRGQNGYTF. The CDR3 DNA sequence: TGTGCCAGCAGCCCTAGGGGACAGAATGGCTACACCTTC.

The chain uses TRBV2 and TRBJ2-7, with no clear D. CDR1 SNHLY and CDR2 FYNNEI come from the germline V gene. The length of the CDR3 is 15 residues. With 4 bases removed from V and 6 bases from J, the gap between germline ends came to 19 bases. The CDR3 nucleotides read TGTGCCAGCAGTGGGTCTCTTCCCGTATGGGCCGAGCAGTACTTC. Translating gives CASSGSLPVWAEQYF. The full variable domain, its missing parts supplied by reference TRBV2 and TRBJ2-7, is EPEVTQTPSHQVTQMGQEVILRCVPISNHLYFYWYRQILGQKVEFLVSFYNNEISEKSEIFDDQFSVERPDGSNFTLKIRSTKLEDSAMYFCASSGSLPVWAEQYFGPGTRLTVT.